The 5 T cell receptor beta chains in this list originate from one sample, sequenced in a study of CD8 T cells in ankylosing spondylitis. TCRdb passed the 5' RACE reads through MiXCR, listing each CDR3 protein once. The table shows 150,000 to 200,000 distinct CDR3 sequences, with 10% to 15% occurring only once. The sample taken for sequencing was blood, either unsorted or a sorted T cell fraction (not recorded which). These TCRs come from a female donor with ankylosing spondylitis or in good health (not recorded which).

This clonotype has a count of ten or more. The J gene is TRBJ2-4, the V gene TRBV7-2; D remains ambiguous. The V gene lost 1 base and the J gene lost 7 bases, with 17 bases spanning the gap. This CDR3 contains 16 residues. Germline-derived CDR1 and CDR2 are SGHTA and FQGNSA. The DNA of the CDR3 is TGTGCCAGCAGCTTAGAATCCTTGGGCCAAACGAACATTCAGTACTTC. As protein: CASSLESLGQTNIQYF.

This clonotype was detected ten times or more. The genes are TRBV5-6 and TRBJ1-5; TRBD1 matches at 7 bases. CDR1 is SGHDT and CDR2 is YYEEEE in the germline V gene. The V gene end was trimmed by 4 bases and the J gene end by 4 bases; junction bases not matched to a gene: 5. The CDR3 is 14 residues long. The CDR3 protein is CASSPSTGNQPQHF. CDR3 DNA: TGTGCCAGCAGCCCCTCGACAGGGAATCAGCCCCAGCATTTT.

This clonotype was recorded many times. The genes are TRBV11-2 and TRBJ2-1; 12 bases agree with TRBD2. V lost 3 bases to trimming and J lost 0 bases; unmatched junction nucleotides: 9. This CDR3 has 19 amino acids. Looked up from germline, CDR1 is SGHAT and CDR2 is FQNNGV. DNA of the CDR3: TGTGCCAGCAGCTTTCGACCGACGGGACTAGCGGGCTCCTACAATGAGCAGTTCTTC. Its protein is CASSFRPTGLAGSYNEQFF.

This clonotype has just a few counts. The chain uses TRBV29-1 and TRBJ2-3, with D hard to call. Trimming stripped 6 bases from V and 1 base from J, with 11 bases between. Germline lookup yields CDR1 SQVTM and CDR2 ANQGSEA. The CDR3 loop spans 13 amino acids. DNA of the CDR3: TGCAGCGTGACTGGGCAGGGCACAGATACGCAGTATTTT. It translates to CSVTGQGTDTQYF.

This clonotype was counted at least ten times. The chain combines TRBV20-1 with TRBJ1-5; D ambiguous. Germline values: CDR1 DFQATT, CDR2 SNEGSKA (reference sequence). Trimming cost V 3 bases and J 3 bases, with 18 bases left between them. The length of the CDR3 is 16 residues. The CDR3 region has the DNA TGCAGTGCTAGCCAAATCGGCTCGGATAACAATCAGCCCCAGCATTTT. As protein: CSASQIGSDNNQPQHF.